Listed below are T cell receptor beta chains from one sample, sequenced in a study of metastatic and nonmetastatic thyroid tumors. TCRdb re-called clones from the PCR reads using MiXCR. The table shows roughly 35,000 clones, with 16% occurring only once. Specimen: blood. These receptors came from a female donor with papillary thyroid cancer or a benign thyroid nodule (not recorded which). Some clones in this sample may be carry-over from other donors' samples. Each CDR3 is given with its conserved first and last residue. The D gene is left open where the match is weak. The size entry is marked missing in some rows and otherwise reads once, few, many or a size class.

V,size,J,D,CDR3,DNA
TRBV12-3/TRBV12-4,.,TRBJ2-7,.,CASRPGELYEQYF,TGTGCCAGCAGGCCAGGGGAATTGTACGAGCAGTACTTC
TRBV7-9,many,TRBJ2-3,TRBD2,CASSPGLAGGRTDTQYF,TGTGCCAGCAGCCCGGGACTAGCGGGAGGGCGGACAGATACGCAGTATTTT
TRBV29-1,.,TRBJ2-2,.,CSVVRTGELFF,TGCAGTGTTGTAAGGACCGGCGAGCTGTTTTTT
TRBV20-1,.,TRBJ1-6,TRBD1,CSARVPPGQGAVFYNSPLHF,TGCAGTGCTAGAGTTCCCCCCGGACAGGGGGCGGTCTTCTATAATTCACCCCTCCACTTT
TRBV10-3,.,TRBJ2-3,.,CAISETRLEGVVTDAQYF,TGTGCCATCAGTGAGACCCGACTAGAGGGAGTTGTCACAGATGCGCAGTATTTT
TRBV20-1,many,TRBJ1-2,TRBD1,CSARGRGQGLIDYGYTF,TGCAGTGCTAGAGGGCGGGGACAGGGCCTCATCGACTATGGCTACACCTTC
TRBV19,many,TRBJ1-1,TRBD1,CASSPRTGTYSSHMNTEAFF,TGTGCCAGTAGTCCGCGGACAGGGACCTATTCTTCGCACATGAACACTGAAGCTTTCTTT
TRBV10-3,many,TRBJ2-5,TRBD2,CAISGTSGQETQYF,TGTGCCATCAGTGGGACTAGCGGACAAGAGACCCAGTACTTC
TRBV19,many,TRBJ2-5,.,CASSIGGTFSRTQYF,TGTGCCAGTAGTATAGGTGGGACCTTTTCCAGGACCCAGTACTTC
TRBV20-1,many,TRBJ2-3,.,CSARDGQGRQNTQYF,TGCAGTGCTAGAGATGGCCAGGGACGGCAAAATACGCAGTATTTT
TRBV19,many,TRBJ2-1,TRBD2,CASTGLAGVDEQFF,TGTGCCAGTACCGGACTAGCGGGAGTTGATGAGCAGTTCTTC
TRBV6-1,many,TRBJ2-1,TRBD2,CASRQAGGPDEQFF,TGTGCCAGCAGACAGGCGGGAGGGCCCGATGAGCAGTTCTTC
TRBV20-1,.,TRBJ1-5,.,CSAQREVGNQPQHF,TGCAGTGCGCAAAGGGAAGTGGGCAATCAGCCCCAGCATTTT
TRBV20-1,many,TRBJ2-1,TRBD2,CSARLPGLADYNEQFF,TGCAGTGCTAGACTACCGGGACTAGCGGACTACAATGAGCAGTTCTTC
TRBV6-1,few,TRBJ2-2,.,CASRHTETLNTGELFF,TGTGCCAGCAGACACACGGAGACTCTGAACACCGGGGAGCTGTTTTTT
TRBV9,.,TRBJ2-7,TRBD1,CAISPGTGLYDQYF,TGTGCCATCAGCCCCGGGACAGGACTCTACGATCAGTACTTC
TRBV6-1,few,TRBJ2-7,.,CAGGTHSPAGNYEQYF,TGTGCGGGGGGAACTCACTCCCCGGCGGGTAACTACGAGCAGTACTTC
TRBV27,.,TRBJ2-4,.,CASSRRAGTLKNIQYF,TGTGCCAGCAGTAGGAGAGCCGGGACTTTGAAAAACATTCAGTACTTC
TRBV20-1,many,TRBJ1-4,.,CSAGATNEKLFF,TGCAGTGCGGGTGCAACTAATGAAAAACTGTTTTTT
TRBV30,many,TRBJ2-1,TRBD2,CAWNAGGSNEQFF,TGTGCCTGGAATGCGGGGGGATCCAATGAGCAGTTCTTC
TRBV20-1,medium-sized,TRBJ2-7,.,CSGAPASQPYEQYF,TGCAGTGGAGCTCCTGCTAGCCAACCCTACGAGCAGTACTTC
TRBV2,many,TRBJ2-3,.,CASCSRNTDTQYF,TGTGCCAGCTGCTCACGGAACACAGATACGCAGTATTTT
TRBV4-2,many,TRBJ2-4,TRBD1,CASSQERQGAKNIQYF,TGTGCCAGCAGCCAAGAGAGACAGGGGGCCAAAAACATTCAGTACTTC
TRBV6-1,few,TRBJ1-1,.,CASSQEEGQLLNTEAFF,TGTGCCAGCAGCCAAGAGGAGGGTCAATTACTGAACACTGAAGCTTTCTTT
TRBV2,many,TRBJ2-1,.,CASTQSGEQFF,TGTGCCAGCACTCAGTCCGGTGAGCAGTTCTTC
TRBV5-5,many,TRBJ1-6,.,CASSLEGRDSPLHF,TGTGCCAGCAGCTTGGAGGGGCGGGATTCACCCCTCCACTTT
TRBV6-1,many,TRBJ2-7,TRBD1,CASTLNGGQGADEQYF,TGTGCCAGCACCCTGAATGGGGGACAGGGGGCCGACGAGCAGTACTTC
TRBV5-1,many,TRBJ2-3,TRBD2,CASSDPGLVGVTDTQYF,TGCGCCAGCAGCGACCCGGGACTAGTTGGGGTAACAGATACGCAGTATTTT
TRBV5-5,many,TRBJ2-4,TRBD2,CASSLPSGSRDIQYF,TGTGCCAGCAGCTTACCTAGCGGGAGCCGGGACATTCAGTACTTC
TRBV5-1,many,TRBJ2-5,TRBD1,CASSPGQGPLPYQETQYF,TGCGCCAGCAGCCCCGGACAGGGGCCCCTTCCGTACCAAGAGACCCAGTACTTC
TRBV28,.,TRBJ1-2,TRBD1,CASSSGQGVVSSVYGYTF,TGTGCCAGCAGTTCGGGACAGGGCGTTGTGTCATCCGTCTATGGCTACACCTTC
TRBV28,many,TRBJ1-5,.,CASSLERDSNQPQHF,.
TRBV20-1,.,TRBJ2-1,TRBD2,CSARDQVAGDYNEQFF,TGCAGTGCTAGAGATCAGGTAGCGGGGGATTACAATGAGCAGTTCTTC
TRBV20-1,many,TRBJ1-6,.,CSARDISNNSPLHF,TGCAGTGCTAGAGATATAAGCAATAATTCACCCCTCCACTTT
TRBV12-3/TRBV12-4,many,TRBJ2-5,TRBD1,CASSLYTGGSETQYF,TGTGCCAGCAGTTTGTATACAGGGGGCTCGGAGACCCAGTACTTC
TRBV28,many,TRBJ1-2,.,CASSLGGQNYGYTF,TGTGCCAGCAGTTTAGGAGGACAGAACTATGGCTACACCTTC
TRBV5-1,once,TRBJ1-4,.,CASSPGGTTGGKLLF,TGCGCCAGCAGCCCCGGAGGGACTACCGGAGGAAAACTGCTTTTT
TRBV20-1,many,TRBJ2-3,TRBD2,CSAKLAGVSTDTQYF,TGCAGTGCTAAGCTAGCGGGAGTTAGCACAGATACGCAGTATTTT
TRBV5-1,.,TRBJ2-3,TRBD2,CASTTDGSGSNTQYF,TGCGCCAGCACCACGGACGGTAGCGGGAGTAATACGCAGTATTTT
TRBV29-1,.,TRBJ2-5,TRBD1,CSVEGPGQGRSETQYF,TGCAGCGTTGAAGGACCGGGACAGGGAAGGTCAGAGACCCAGTACTTC
TRBV6-5,.,TRBJ1-2,.,CARSPRERGTGGYTF,TGTGCCAGAAGTCCCCGGGAAAGGGGGACTGGTGGCTACACCTTC
TRBV6-2/TRBV6-3,.,TRBJ2-1,TRBD1,CASIPGGRGYNERFF,TGTGCCAGCATCCCAGGGGGAAGGGGCTACAATGAGCGCTTCTTC